What follows is one T cell receptor (beta chain) and its context. This record comes from a study of OX40 agonist ivuxolimab in advanced cancers. As for the study in general: Those treated in dose escalation had hepatocellular carcinoma, melanoma, renal cell cancer or head and neck cancer.

Profiled with immunoSEQ multiplex PCR; TCRdb holds only in-frame clones, not every one. Of some 54,000 clones in the sample, 88% were seen once. The sample in question was CD4+ or CD8+ T cells sorted from blood, obtained in a trial of the OX40 agonist ivuxolimab. This clonotype originated in an adult with an advanced solid tumor such as melanoma, head and neck, liver or kidney cancer.

CDR3: CATSGDRGPNYGYTF. The CDR3 nucleotides read TGTGCCACCAGCGGGGACAGGGGGCCTAACTATGGCTACACCTTC. This chain links TRBV15 with TRBJ1-2; the match to TRBD1 covers 12 bases. The CDR3 loop spans 15 amino acids. Per the germline V gene, CDR1 is LNHNV and CDR2 is YYDKDF (reference sequence). J gave up 0 bases and V 5 bases, and 1 base lay outside the gene matches.